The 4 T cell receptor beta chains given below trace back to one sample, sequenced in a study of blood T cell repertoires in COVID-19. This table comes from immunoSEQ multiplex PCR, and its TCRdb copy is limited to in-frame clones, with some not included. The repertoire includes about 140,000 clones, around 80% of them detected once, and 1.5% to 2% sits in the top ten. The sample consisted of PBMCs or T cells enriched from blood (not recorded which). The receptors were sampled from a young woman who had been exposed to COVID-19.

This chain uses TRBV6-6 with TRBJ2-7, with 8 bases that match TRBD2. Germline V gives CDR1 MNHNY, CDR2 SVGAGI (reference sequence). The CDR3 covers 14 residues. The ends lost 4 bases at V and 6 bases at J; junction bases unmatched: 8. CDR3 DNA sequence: TGTGCCAGCAGTTCTCGGAGCGGGAGAACCGAGCAGTACTTC. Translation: CASSSRSGRTEQYF.

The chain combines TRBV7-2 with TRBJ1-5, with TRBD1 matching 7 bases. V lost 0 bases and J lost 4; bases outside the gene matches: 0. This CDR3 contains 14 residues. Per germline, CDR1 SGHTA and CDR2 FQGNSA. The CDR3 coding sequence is TGTGCCAGCAGCTTAGCGGACAGGAATCAGCCCCAGCATTTT. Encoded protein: CASSLADRNQPQHF.

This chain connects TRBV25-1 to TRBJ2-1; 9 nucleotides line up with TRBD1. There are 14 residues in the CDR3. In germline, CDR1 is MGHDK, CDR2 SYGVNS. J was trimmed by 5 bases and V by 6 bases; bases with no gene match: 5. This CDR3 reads CASSGTGTNNEQFF. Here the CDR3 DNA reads TGTGCCAGCAGCGGGACAGGGACGAACAATGAGCAGTTCTTC. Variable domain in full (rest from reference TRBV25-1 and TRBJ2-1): EADIYQTPRYLVIGTGKKITLECSQTMGHDKMYWYQQDPGMELHLIHYSYGVNSTEKGDLSSESTVSRIRTEHFPLTLESARPSHTSQYLCASSGTGTNNEQFFGPGTRLTVL.

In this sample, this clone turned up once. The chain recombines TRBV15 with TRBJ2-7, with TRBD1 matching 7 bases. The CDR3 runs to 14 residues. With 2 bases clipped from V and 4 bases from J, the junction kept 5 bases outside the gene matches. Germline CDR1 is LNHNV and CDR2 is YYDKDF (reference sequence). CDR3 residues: CATSRQGVPYEQYF. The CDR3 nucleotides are TGTGCCACCAGCAGACAGGGGGTGCCGTACGAGCAGTACTTC.